The T cell receptor (beta chain) described here comes from a study of T cells in localized non-small cell lung cancer. General observations from the study: Greater T cell density in blood accompanied longer overall survival. Compared with tumor, uninvolved adjacent lung displayed greater T cell clonality, ranking highest overall. Investigators sequenced only a single tumor region, leaving heterogeneity possible. A median of about 58 of the top 100 tumor clones appeared in adjacent lung, which was paired and uninvolved.

TCRdb keeps only in-frame clones here, not all; method: immunoSEQ multiplex PCR. The sample has roughly 35,000 clones, approximately 90% seen once; the top ten hold approximately 2%. Regarding this clone: Its antigen is not known.

The ends were cut back, 9 bases at V and 10 bases at J, with 24 bases in the middle. Germline V gene data show CDR1 as LNHDA and CDR2 as SQIVND (reference sequence). The CDR3 has 15 residues. This chain links TRBV19 with TRBJ2-2; D is unresolved. The sequencing here drew on peripheral blood, taken before any cancer treatment. The sequence derives from a female donor over 55 with stage I lung adenocarcinoma. The CDR3 sequence: CASQPRRPSLEELFF. The CDR3 bases are TGTGCCAGCCAGCCCCGGCGGCCCTCTCTAGAGGAGCTGTTTTTT.